This is a list of T cell receptor beta chains from one sample in a study of shared clonotypes between healthy human individuals. Produced via immunoSEQ multiplex PCR; TCRdb's table is partial and in-frame only. The sample carries 2 million to 2.5 million clones, almost 96% recorded once. The specimen sequenced was naive CD4+ T cells sorted from blood. These receptors all come from a man in his late teens or twenties in good health. The CDR3 runs from the conserved cysteine through the conserved F or W. The order of the fields is CDR3 length, D gene, V gene, J gene, clone size, CDR3 DNA, CDR3 protein. D genes are given only for firm matches. Not all rows give a size; the values are once, few, many and, for expanded clones, a class.

cdr3_length: 16
d_call: NA
v_call: TRBV19
j_call: TRBJ1-6
clone_size: NA
cdr3_nt: TGTGCCAGTAGTGGGGCTCGGAGCTCCTATAATTCACCCCTCCACTTT
cdr3_aa: CASSGARSSYNSPLHF

cdr3_length: 14
d_call: NA
v_call: TRBV11-2
j_call: TRBJ2-2
clone_size: NA
cdr3_nt: TGTGCCAGCAGCTTAGTAGGTAACACCGGGGAGCTGTTTTTT
cdr3_aa: CASSLVGNTGELFF

cdr3_length: 14
d_call: NA
v_call: TRBV5-1
j_call: TRBJ2-2
clone_size: NA
cdr3_nt: TGCGCCAGCAGCTTGATAGGGACGTCTGGGGAGCTGTTTTTT
cdr3_aa: CASSLIGTSGELFF

cdr3_length: 15
d_call: TRBD1
v_call: TRBV2
j_call: TRBJ1-6
clone_size: NA
cdr3_nt: TGTGCCAGCACCCTATACAGGGTACAGGGGTCACCCCTCCACTTT
cdr3_aa: CASTLYRVQGSPLHF

cdr3_length: 17
d_call: NA
v_call: TRBV18
j_call: TRBJ1-2
clone_size: NA
cdr3_nt: TGTGCCAGCTCACCCAGCGGCGGGACCTCGAGTAACTATGGCTACACCTTC
cdr3_aa: CASSPSGGTSSNYGYTF

cdr3_length: 13
d_call: NA
v_call: TRBV5-8
j_call: TRBJ1-3
clone_size: NA
cdr3_nt: TGTGCCAGCAGCTTATACACGGGGAACACCATATATTTT
cdr3_aa: CASSLYTGNTIYF

cdr3_length: 16
d_call: NA
v_call: TRBV7-9
j_call: TRBJ2-3
clone_size: NA
cdr3_nt: TGTGCCAGCAGCTTAATAACTCCGACCCTGGGAAATACGCAGTATTTT
cdr3_aa: CASSLITPTLGNTQYF

cdr3_length: 11
d_call: TRBD1
v_call: TRBV6-1
j_call: TRBJ2-7
clone_size: NA
cdr3_nt: TGTGCCAGCAGATTGACAGGGCGAGAGTACTTC
cdr3_aa: CASRLTGREYF

cdr3_length: 14
d_call: NA
v_call: TRBV2
j_call: TRBJ2-1
clone_size: NA
cdr3_nt: TGTGCCAGCAGTGTCGAGACTGGCGGAAGGGAGCAGTTCTTC
cdr3_aa: CASSVETGGREQFF

cdr3_length: 14
d_call: TRBD1
v_call: TRBV28
j_call: TRBJ1-2
clone_size: NA
cdr3_nt: TGTGCCAGCAGTTCGGACAGGGGGACCGGCGGCTACACCTTC
cdr3_aa: CASSSDRGTGGYTF

cdr3_length: 14
d_call: NA
v_call: TRBV5-6
j_call: TRBJ1-1
clone_size: NA
cdr3_nt: TGTGCCAGCAGCTATCAGGACAGGAACACTGAAGCTTTCTTT
cdr3_aa: CASSYQDRNTEAFF

cdr3_length: 15
d_call: NA
v_call: TRBV12-1
j_call: TRBJ2-1
clone_size: NA
cdr3_nt: TGTGCCAGCATCCTAGACAGGGGCACGGACAATGAGCAGTTCTTC
cdr3_aa: CASILDRGTDNEQFF

cdr3_length: 17
d_call: NA
v_call: TRBV10-3
j_call: TRBJ1-5
clone_size: NA
cdr3_nt: TGTGCCATCAGTGAGTCGAAAACGACAGCGAGCAATCAGCCCCAGCATTTT
cdr3_aa: CAISESKTTASNQPQHF

cdr3_length: 16
d_call: NA
v_call: TRBV4-1
j_call: TRBJ1-5
clone_size: NA
cdr3_nt: TGCGCCAGCAGCCAAGATTTCGGGTTTAGCAATCAGCCCCAGCATTTT
cdr3_aa: CASSQDFGFSNQPQHF

cdr3_length: 14
d_call: TRBD1
v_call: TRBV7-9
j_call: TRBJ1-4
clone_size: NA
cdr3_nt: TGTGCCAGCAGACCGGACAGGGTGAATGAAAAACTGTTTTTT
cdr3_aa: CASRPDRVNEKLFF

cdr3_length: 14
d_call: TRBD1
v_call: TRBV30
j_call: TRBJ1-6
clone_size: NA
cdr3_nt: TGTGCCCTAGGGACAGGGAATAGTAATTCACCCCTCCACTTT
cdr3_aa: CALGTGNSNSPLHF

cdr3_length: 13
d_call: NA
v_call: TRBV6-6
j_call: TRBJ1-4
clone_size: NA
cdr3_nt: TGTGCCAGCAGGAGGGTAGAGGTTGAAAAACTGTTTTTT
cdr3_aa: CASRRVEVEKLFF

cdr3_length: 14
d_call: NA
v_call: TRBV7-2
j_call: TRBJ2-2
clone_size: NA
cdr3_nt: TGTGCCAGCAGCTTGGGGTCGAACACCGGGGAGCTGTTTTTT
cdr3_aa: CASSLGSNTGELFF

cdr3_length: 14
d_call: TRBD1
v_call: TRBV19
j_call: TRBJ1-6
clone_size: NA
cdr3_nt: TGTGCCAGTAGTATTACAGGGGTAAATTCACCCCTCCACTTT
cdr3_aa: CASSITGVNSPLHF

cdr3_length: 15
d_call: NA
v_call: TRBV2
j_call: TRBJ2-7
clone_size: NA
cdr3_nt: TGTGCCAGCAGTGAAGCGCGAGGGTCCGTGTACGAGCAGTACTTC
cdr3_aa: CASSEARGSVYEQYF

cdr3_length: 15
d_call: TRBD1
v_call: TRBV10-3
j_call: TRBJ2-3
clone_size: once
cdr3_nt: TGTGCCATCAGATCAGGACAGGGCGGCACAGATACGCAGTATTTT
cdr3_aa: CAIRSGQGGTDTQYF

cdr3_length: 14
d_call: NA
v_call: TRBV2
j_call: TRBJ2-1
clone_size: NA
cdr3_nt: TGTGCCAGCAGGAATAGGGACTTCAATCCTGAGCAGTTCTTC
cdr3_aa: CASRNRDFNPEQFF

cdr3_length: 13
d_call: NA
v_call: TRBV5-1
j_call: TRBJ2-5
clone_size: NA
cdr3_nt: TGCGCCAGCAATTTCGCCGGGGAAGAGACCCAGTACTTC
cdr3_aa: CASNFAGEETQYF

cdr3_length: 15
d_call: NA
v_call: TRBV11-2
j_call: TRBJ1-3
clone_size: NA
cdr3_nt: TGTGCCAGCAGCTTAGTTGTCAGTGCTGGAAACACCATATATTTT
cdr3_aa: CASSLVVSAGNTIYF

cdr3_length: 18
d_call: TRBD2
v_call: TRBV11-3
j_call: TRBJ2-3
clone_size: NA
cdr3_nt: TGTGCCAGCAGCTTAGCGCTAGCGGGGAGCCCAATTGCAGATACGCAGTATTTT
cdr3_aa: CASSLALAGSPIADTQYF

cdr3_length: 15
d_call: TRBD2
v_call: TRBV7-9
j_call: TRBJ2-1
clone_size: NA
cdr3_nt: TGTGCCAGCAGCTTGGGACTAGCCACCTACAATGAGCAGTTCTTC
cdr3_aa: CASSLGLATYNEQFF

cdr3_length: 15
d_call: NA
v_call: TRBV5-1
j_call: TRBJ1-1
clone_size: NA
cdr3_nt: TGCGCCAGCAGCCCGGACGGGGGCCTGAACACTGAAGCTTTCTTT
cdr3_aa: CASSPDGGLNTEAFF

cdr3_length: 15
d_call: NA
v_call: TRBV15
j_call: TRBJ2-3
clone_size: NA
cdr3_nt: TGTGCCACCAGCTCGGAAGGCGGGGTCGGAGATACGCAGTATTTT
cdr3_aa: CATSSEGGVGDTQYF

cdr3_length: 13
d_call: NA
v_call: TRBV18
j_call: TRBJ2-5
clone_size: NA
cdr3_nt: TGTGCCAGCTCGCCCGGGATGCAAGAGACCCAGTACTTC
cdr3_aa: CASSPGMQETQYF

cdr3_length: 13
d_call: NA
v_call: TRBV27
j_call: TRBJ1-1
clone_size: NA
cdr3_nt: TGTGCCAGCAGTCTACAGATGAACACTGAAGCTTTCTTT
cdr3_aa: CASSLQMNTEAFF

cdr3_length: 14
d_call: NA
v_call: TRBV25-1
j_call: TRBJ1-1
clone_size: NA
cdr3_nt: TGTGCCAGCAGTCCCGGGGAAGGGAACACTGAAGCTTTCTTT
cdr3_aa: CASSPGEGNTEAFF

cdr3_length: 14
d_call: NA
v_call: TRBV9
j_call: TRBJ2-1
clone_size: NA
cdr3_nt: TGTGCCAGCAGCCCCCACGTGGCCTACAATGAGCAGTTCTTC
cdr3_aa: CASSPHVAYNEQFF

cdr3_length: 15
d_call: NA
v_call: TRBV7-2
j_call: TRBJ2-2
clone_size: NA
cdr3_nt: TGTGCCAGCAGCTCCGGACAGACCAACACCGGGGAGCTGTTTTTT
cdr3_aa: CASSSGQTNTGELFF

cdr3_length: 12
d_call: NA
v_call: TRBV6-1
j_call: TRBJ1-2
clone_size: NA
cdr3_nt: TGTGCCAGCACCCGAGGGGGCTATGGCTACACCTTC
cdr3_aa: CASTRGGYGYTF

cdr3_length: 15
d_call: TRBD2
v_call: TRBV5-1
j_call: TRBJ2-7
clone_size: NA
cdr3_nt: TGCGCCAGCAGAACCGGGACTAGCGGGATTTACGAGCAGTACTTC
cdr3_aa: CASRTGTSGIYEQYF

cdr3_length: 14
d_call: TRBD1
v_call: TRBV19
j_call: TRBJ1-1
clone_size: NA
cdr3_nt: TGTGCCAGTAGGACCGGACAGGGGTTAACTGAAGCTTTCTTT
cdr3_aa: CASRTGQGLTEAFF

cdr3_length: 15
d_call: NA
v_call: TRBV19
j_call: TRBJ1-5
clone_size: NA
cdr3_nt: TGTGCCAGTAGTATCGCCAGGGGAAGCAATCAGCCCCAGCATTTT
cdr3_aa: CASSIARGSNQPQHF

cdr3_length: 16
d_call: TRBD2
v_call: TRBV27
j_call: TRBJ2-1
clone_size: NA
cdr3_nt: TGTGCCAGCAAACTAGCGGGGACGAGCTCCTACAATGAGCAGTTCTTC
cdr3_aa: CASKLAGTSSYNEQFF

cdr3_length: 14
d_call: NA
v_call: TRBV6-1
j_call: TRBJ2-6
clone_size: NA
cdr3_nt: TGTGCCAGCAGGAAGTCCACCGGGGCCAACGTCCTGACTTTC
cdr3_aa: CASRKSTGANVLTF

cdr3_length: 14
d_call: NA
v_call: TRBV5-1
j_call: TRBJ1-5
clone_size: NA
cdr3_nt: TGCGCCAGCAGCCTAATGGGGGGGAATCAGCCCCAGCATTTT
cdr3_aa: CASSLMGGNQPQHF

cdr3_length: 15
d_call: TRBD1
v_call: TRBV2
j_call: TRBJ2-5
clone_size: NA
cdr3_nt: TGTGCCAGCAATTCCCGGGACAGCGAAAGGGTGACCCAGTACTTC
cdr3_aa: CASNSRDSERVTQYF

cdr3_length: 15
d_call: TRBD2
v_call: TRBV5-1
j_call: TRBJ2-1
clone_size: NA
cdr3_nt: TGCGCCAGCAGCGCGCTAGCGGGGGGGCCCAATGAGCAGTTCTTC
cdr3_aa: CASSALAGGPNEQFF

cdr3_length: 15
d_call: TRBD2
v_call: TRBV11-3
j_call: TRBJ2-1
clone_size: NA
cdr3_nt: TGTGCCAGCAGCTTAAGCGGGGGGGCCTGGAATGAGCAGTTCTTC
cdr3_aa: CASSLSGGAWNEQFF

cdr3_length: 14
d_call: TRBD2
v_call: TRBV4-3
j_call: TRBJ2-3
clone_size: NA
cdr3_nt: TGCGCCAGCAGCCAAGATGGGGGGGCAGATACGCAGTATTTT
cdr3_aa: CASSQDGGADTQYF

cdr3_length: 13
d_call: NA
v_call: TRBV5-1
j_call: TRBJ1-2
clone_size: NA
cdr3_nt: TGCGCCAGCAGCTTTTCGACAGTTTATGGCTACACCTTC
cdr3_aa: CASSFSTVYGYTF

cdr3_length: 13
d_call: NA
v_call: TRBV7-2
j_call: TRBJ1-2
clone_size: few
cdr3_nt: TGTGCCAGCAGCTTAGGGCAGTACTATGGCTACACCTTC
cdr3_aa: CASSLGQYYGYTF

cdr3_length: 15
d_call: NA
v_call: TRBV2
j_call: TRBJ1-6
clone_size: NA
cdr3_nt: TGTGCCAGCAGTGTCGAAAGAGACATAAATTCACCCCTCCACTTT
cdr3_aa: CASSVERDINSPLHF

cdr3_length: 13
d_call: TRBD1
v_call: TRBV10-3
j_call: TRBJ1-2
clone_size: NA
cdr3_nt: TGTGCCATCAGCGACAGGGTTAACTATGGCTACACCTTC
cdr3_aa: CAISDRVNYGYTF

cdr3_length: 13
d_call: TRBD1
v_call: TRBV6-1
j_call: TRBJ1-2
clone_size: once
cdr3_nt: TGTGCCAGCAGTGAGGACAGGGAGACTGGCTACACCTTC
cdr3_aa: CASSEDRETGYTF